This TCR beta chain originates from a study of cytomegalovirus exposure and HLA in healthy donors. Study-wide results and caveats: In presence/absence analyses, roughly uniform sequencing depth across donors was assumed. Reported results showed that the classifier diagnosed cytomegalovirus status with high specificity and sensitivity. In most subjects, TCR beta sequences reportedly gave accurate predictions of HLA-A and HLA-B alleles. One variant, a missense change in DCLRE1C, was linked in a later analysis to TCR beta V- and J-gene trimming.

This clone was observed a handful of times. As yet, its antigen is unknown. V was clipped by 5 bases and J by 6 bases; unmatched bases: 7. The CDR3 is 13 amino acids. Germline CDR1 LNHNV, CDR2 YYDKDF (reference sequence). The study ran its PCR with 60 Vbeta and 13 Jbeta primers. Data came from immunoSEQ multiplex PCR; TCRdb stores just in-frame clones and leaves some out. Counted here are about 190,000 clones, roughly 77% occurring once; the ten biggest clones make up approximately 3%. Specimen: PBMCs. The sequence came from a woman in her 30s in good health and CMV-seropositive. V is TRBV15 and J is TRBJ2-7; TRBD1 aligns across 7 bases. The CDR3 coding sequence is TGTGCCACCAGCGCCCTGACAGGGAGCGAGCAGTACTTC. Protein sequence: CATSALTGSEQYF.